This T cell receptor (beta chain) was recovered during a study of OX40 agonist ivuxolimab in advanced cancers. Method: immunoSEQ multiplex PCR; TCRdb's copy keeps in-frame clones and lacks some. The table lists over 25,000 clones, roughly 84% of them singletons. About this clone: The antigen is unknown.

Germline values: CDR1 MGHRA, CDR2 YSYEKL. This CDR3 region has 14 residues. Trimming took 1 base from V and 6 from J, leaving 13 bases between them. Study-wide results and limits: Expanded clones were, on average, more numerous among CD8+ T cells than CD4+.

The receptor's source is an adult with an advanced solid tumor such as melanoma, head and neck, liver or kidney cancer. The chain carries TRBV4-1 and TRBJ2-7; TRBD2 might be the D (6 bases). The sequencing here drew on CD4+ or CD8+ T cells sorted from blood, taken in a trial of the OX40 agonist ivuxolimab. The CDR3 loop is CASSQALGGLEQYF. CDR3 nucleotide sequence: TGCGCCAGCAGCCAAGCTCTCGGAGGGCTCGAGCAGTACTTC.